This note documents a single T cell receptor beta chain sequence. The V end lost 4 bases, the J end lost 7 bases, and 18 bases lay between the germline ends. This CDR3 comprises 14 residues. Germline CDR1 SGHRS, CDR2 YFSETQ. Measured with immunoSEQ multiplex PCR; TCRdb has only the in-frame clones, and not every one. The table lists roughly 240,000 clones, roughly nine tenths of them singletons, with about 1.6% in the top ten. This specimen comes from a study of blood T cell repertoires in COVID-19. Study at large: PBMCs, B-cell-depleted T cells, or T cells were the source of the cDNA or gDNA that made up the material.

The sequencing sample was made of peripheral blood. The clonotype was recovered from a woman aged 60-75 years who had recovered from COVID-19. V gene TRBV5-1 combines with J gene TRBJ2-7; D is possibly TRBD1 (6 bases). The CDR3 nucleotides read TGCGCCAGCAGCCCTGAACAGGCGAGGGGGGAGCAGTACTTC. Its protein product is CASSPEQARGEQYF.